Shown below are 10 T cell receptor beta chains from a single sample sequenced in a study of cytomegalovirus exposure and HLA in healthy donors. 60 Vbeta and 13 Jbeta primers were used in PCR. The assay was immunoSEQ multiplex PCR, and TCRdb's table has in-frame clones only and misses some. The sample carries approximately 130,000 clones, about two thirds recorded once. Material for sequencing was PBMCs. Receptors originate from a woman aged 40 to 49 in good health and CMV-seronegative.

CDR3 in amino acids: CASSSTNGGQPQHF. The CDR3 nucleotides read TGTGCCAGCAGCTCCACGAACGGCGGGCAGCCCCAGCATTTT. The rearrangement links TRBV7-2 to TRBJ1-5, with D unclear. The length of the CDR3 is 14 residues. In germline, CDR1 is SGHTA, CDR2 FQGNSA. Trimming pared 4 bases from V and 7 bases from J, leaving 14 bases between.

The gene calls are TRBV14 and TRBJ2-1, with 12 positions matching TRBD2. The trim removed 1 base at V and 13 bases at J, leaving 11 bases unmatched. This CDR3 region has 16 residues. Germline values: CDR1 SGHDN, CDR2 FVKESK. CDR3 loop: CASSQARTSGARSQFF. The CDR3 DNA is TGTGCCAGCAGCCAAGCCCGGACTAGCGGGGCTCGGTCCCAGTTCTTC.

With respect to this clone: Other DNA sequences in the sample encode the same CDR3. V usage is TRBV7-2 and J usage is TRBJ2-5; 11 bases match TRBD2. Germline V lookup: CDR1 SGHTA, CDR2 FQGNSA. The J segment lost 4 bases and the V segment lost 5 bases, leaving 3 bases of the junction unmatched. The CDR3 is 14 amino acids. CDR3 in amino acids: CASSPGLAVETQYF. The CDR3 bases are TGTGCCAGCAGCCCGGGACTAGCGGTAGAGACCCAGTACTTC.

The V gene is TRBV5-1, the J gene TRBJ1-2; 8 bases align to TRBD1. Trimming cost V 2 bases and J 6 bases; bases outside gene matches: 0. Germline assignment: CDR1 SGHRS and CDR2 YFSETQ. The CDR3 length is 12 residues. This CDR3 is CASSLQGDGYTF. In nucleotides, the CDR3 is TGCGCCAGCAGCTTACAGGGGGATGGCTACACCTTC.

V gene TRBV7-8 combines with J gene TRBJ1-6; weak D call: TRBD1 (5 bases). Per the germline V gene, CDR1 is SGHVS and CDR2 is FQNEAQ. The CDR3 is 17 residues long. Trimming removed 1 base at V and 3 bases at J, with 13 bases between. The CDR3 region has the DNA TGTGCCAGCAGCTTAGAAGGGGCTGCTCTCTATAATTCACCCCTCCACTTT. Amino acid sequence: CASSLEGAALYNSPLHF.

The DNA of the CDR3 is TGTGCCAGCAGCTTAGATTCCGGACAGGGGGGATATTTT. Amino acids: CASSLDSGQGGYF. The J gene is TRBJ1-3, the V gene TRBV7-9, with 10 bases matching TRBD1. The V gene end was trimmed by 1 base and the J gene end by 15 bases; junction bases not matched to a gene: 6. CDR1 is SEHNR, CDR2 FQNEAQ, per germline (reference sequence). The CDR3 length is 13 residues. Supplemented by reference TRBV7-9 and TRBJ1-3, the full variable domain reads DTGVSQNPRHKITKRGQNVTFRCDPISEHNRLYWYRQTLGQGPEFLTYFQNEAQLEKSRLLSDRFSAERPKGSFSTLEIQRTEQGDSAMYLCASSLDSGQGGYFGEGSWLTVV.

This clone occurred a few times. V usage is TRBV5-1 and J usage is TRBJ2-3; the match to TRBD1 covers 7 bases. Trimming took 1 base from V and 3 from J; bases not matched to a gene: 5. The CDR3 is 15 residues long. Germline assignment: CDR1 SGHRS and CDR2 YFSETQ. In DNA form, the CDR3 reads TGCGCCAGCAGCTTGCCCGGCAGGGGGACAGATACGCAGTATTTT. This translates into CASSLPGRGTDTQYF.

This clone was picked up a small number of times. V is TRBV19 and J is TRBJ2-1, with a weak D call TRBD2 (6 bases). The CDR3 is 14 residues long. CDR1 is LNHDA, CDR2 SQIVND, per germline (reference sequence). V lost 4 bases, J lost 4 bases, and 11 bases lay in between. The CDR3 DNA reads TGTGCCAGTAGTAACGGGGGTCCATACAATGAGCAGTTCTTC. This encodes CASSNGGPYNEQFF.

The chain employs TRBV7-3 and TRBJ2-7, with D maybe TRBD2 (5 bases). V was shortened by 4 bases and J by 6 bases, with 10 bases between the two germline ends. The CDR3 is made up of 12 amino acids. Germline V gene data show CDR1 as SGHTA and CDR2 as FQGTGA. This CDR3 reads CASSSNRGEQYF. As DNA, the CDR3 is TGTGCCAGCAGCTCCAACCGGGGCGAGCAGTACTTC.

The rearrangement links TRBV29-1 to TRBJ1-1; tentative D call: TRBD1 (5 bases). The CDR3 runs to 11 residues. Per the germline V gene, CDR1 is SQVTM and CDR2 is ANQGSEA. V lost 6 bases and J lost 6, with 11 bases in between. The CDR3 nucleotides are TGCAGCGTCCACGGGGGAGCTGAAGCTTTCTTT. Residues: CSVHGGAEAFF.